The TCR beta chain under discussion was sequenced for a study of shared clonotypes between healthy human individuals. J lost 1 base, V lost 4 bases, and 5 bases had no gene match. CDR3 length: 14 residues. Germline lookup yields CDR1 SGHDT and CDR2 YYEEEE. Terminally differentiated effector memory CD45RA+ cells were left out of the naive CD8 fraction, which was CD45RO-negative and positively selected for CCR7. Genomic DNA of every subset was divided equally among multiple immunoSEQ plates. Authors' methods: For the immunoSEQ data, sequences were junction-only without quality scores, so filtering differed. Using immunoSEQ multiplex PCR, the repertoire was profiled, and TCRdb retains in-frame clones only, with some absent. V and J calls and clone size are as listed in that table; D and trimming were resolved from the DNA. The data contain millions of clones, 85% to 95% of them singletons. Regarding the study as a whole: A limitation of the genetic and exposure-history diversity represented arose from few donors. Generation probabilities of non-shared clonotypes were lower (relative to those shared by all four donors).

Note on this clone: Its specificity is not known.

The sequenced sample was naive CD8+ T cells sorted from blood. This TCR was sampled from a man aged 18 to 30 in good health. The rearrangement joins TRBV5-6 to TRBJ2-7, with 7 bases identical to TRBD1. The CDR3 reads CASSQGQISYEQYF. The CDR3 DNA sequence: TGTGCCAGCAGCCAGGGACAGATTTCCTACGAGCAGTACTTC.